The 3 T cell receptor beta chains below all came from one sample that was sequenced in a study of blood T cell repertoires in COVID-19. Some clones are missing from TCRdb's copy, which holds only in-frame ones; the method was immunoSEQ multiplex PCR. The sample carries 300,000 to 400,000 clones, roughly 85% recorded once. The sequencing input was PBMCs or T cells enriched from blood (not recorded which). These receptors were taken from a woman in her 40s with acute COVID-19.

This clone was counted once. The chain has TRBV20-1 and TRBJ2-3; 8 bases are a match to TRBD2. V lost 3 bases to trimming and J lost 1 base; unmatched junction nucleotides: 3. Germline V gene data show CDR1 as DFQATT and CDR2 as SNEGSKA (reference sequence). The CDR3 is 14 residues long. The CDR3 reads CSASYGRGTDTQYF. The DNA of the CDR3 is TGCAGTGCTAGTTACGGGAGGGGCACAGATACGCAGTATTTT.

This clone came up once. The chain joins TRBV11-2 to TRBJ1-1; 7 bases are a match to TRBD1. With 4 bases clipped from V and 3 bases from J, the junction kept 5 bases outside the gene matches. Germline V gives CDR1 SGHAT, CDR2 FQNNGV. This CDR3 is built from 14 residues. The CDR3 here is CASSSTRGDTEAFF. The CDR3 region has the DNA TGTGCCAGCAGCTCCACCAGGGGGGACACTGAAGCTTTCTTT.

The chain couples TRBV7-3 to TRBJ2-3, with TRBD2 identical over 10 bases. CDR3 length: 17 amino acids. Germline CDR1 reads SGHTA; CDR2 reads FQGTGA. Losses at the gene ends were 0 bases for V and 3 bases for J; bases not matched to a gene: 6. CDR3 nucleotides: TGTGCCAGCAGCTTAACGGGTTCTAGCGGGGGAACAGATACGCAGTATTTT. This translates into CASSLTGSSGGTDTQYF.